A single T cell receptor beta chain is shown here with its context. Patients in Seattle were enrolled during active infection, then followed longitudinally. In the source study's methods: The assay estimated nucleated cells by amplifying reference gene primers. Generated by immunoSEQ multiplex PCR, the TCRdb table keeps only in-frame clones and is missing some. V and J calls and clone size follow that table, whereas D and trimming were derived from the DNA. Among about 270,000 clones listed, around 88% were seen once. The entry originates in a study of blood T cell repertoires in COVID-19. Overall study: There were acute and convalescent COVID-19 samples, and they came from the United States, Italy and Spain. T cells, B-cell-depleted T cells, or PBMCs supplied cDNA or gDNA.

The TCR sequence derives from a woman aged 80 or over with COVID-19, enrolled during active disease. Sequenced input: peripheral blood.

The CDR3 DNA sequence: TGTGCCAGTAGTAGTCGCGGGGGGGACGCAGATACGCAGTATTTT. This translates into CASSSRGGDADTQYF. The chain couples TRBV19 to TRBJ2-3, with 9 bases fitting TRBD2. Trimming at V came to 4 bases and at J to 4 bases, leaving 6 bases not matched to a gene. Looked up from germline, CDR1 is LNHDA and CDR2 is SQIVND (reference sequence). The CDR3 loop spans 15 amino acids.